This T cell receptor beta chain emerged from a study of CD8 T cells in ankylosing spondylitis. Study results and limitations: Roughly eight highly homologous variants made up a TCR beta motif that seemed to typify ankylosing spondylitis blood. Researchers report that disease-linked clones proved CD8+ and relatively rare in peripheral blood.

TCRdb redid the calling of the 5' RACE reads with MiXCR, one entry per CDR3 protein. Among a few hundred thousand distinct CDR3 sequences listed, 15% to 20% were seen once. From germline, CDR1 is DFQATT and CDR2 SNEGSKA (reference sequence). This CDR3 has 14 amino acids. V was clipped by 5 bases and J by 0 bases, with 11 bases between them. With respect to this clonotype: Its specificity is unknown.

The TCR was taken from a male donor with ankylosing spondylitis or in good health (not recorded which). The V call is TRBV20-1, the J call TRBJ2-1; D is uncertain. Sequenced: blood, either unsorted or a sorted T cell fraction (not recorded which). The CDR3 coding sequence is TGCAGTGCTCTTACCCTTAGCTCCTACAATGAGCAGTTCTTC. The encoded protein is CSALTLSSYNEQFF.